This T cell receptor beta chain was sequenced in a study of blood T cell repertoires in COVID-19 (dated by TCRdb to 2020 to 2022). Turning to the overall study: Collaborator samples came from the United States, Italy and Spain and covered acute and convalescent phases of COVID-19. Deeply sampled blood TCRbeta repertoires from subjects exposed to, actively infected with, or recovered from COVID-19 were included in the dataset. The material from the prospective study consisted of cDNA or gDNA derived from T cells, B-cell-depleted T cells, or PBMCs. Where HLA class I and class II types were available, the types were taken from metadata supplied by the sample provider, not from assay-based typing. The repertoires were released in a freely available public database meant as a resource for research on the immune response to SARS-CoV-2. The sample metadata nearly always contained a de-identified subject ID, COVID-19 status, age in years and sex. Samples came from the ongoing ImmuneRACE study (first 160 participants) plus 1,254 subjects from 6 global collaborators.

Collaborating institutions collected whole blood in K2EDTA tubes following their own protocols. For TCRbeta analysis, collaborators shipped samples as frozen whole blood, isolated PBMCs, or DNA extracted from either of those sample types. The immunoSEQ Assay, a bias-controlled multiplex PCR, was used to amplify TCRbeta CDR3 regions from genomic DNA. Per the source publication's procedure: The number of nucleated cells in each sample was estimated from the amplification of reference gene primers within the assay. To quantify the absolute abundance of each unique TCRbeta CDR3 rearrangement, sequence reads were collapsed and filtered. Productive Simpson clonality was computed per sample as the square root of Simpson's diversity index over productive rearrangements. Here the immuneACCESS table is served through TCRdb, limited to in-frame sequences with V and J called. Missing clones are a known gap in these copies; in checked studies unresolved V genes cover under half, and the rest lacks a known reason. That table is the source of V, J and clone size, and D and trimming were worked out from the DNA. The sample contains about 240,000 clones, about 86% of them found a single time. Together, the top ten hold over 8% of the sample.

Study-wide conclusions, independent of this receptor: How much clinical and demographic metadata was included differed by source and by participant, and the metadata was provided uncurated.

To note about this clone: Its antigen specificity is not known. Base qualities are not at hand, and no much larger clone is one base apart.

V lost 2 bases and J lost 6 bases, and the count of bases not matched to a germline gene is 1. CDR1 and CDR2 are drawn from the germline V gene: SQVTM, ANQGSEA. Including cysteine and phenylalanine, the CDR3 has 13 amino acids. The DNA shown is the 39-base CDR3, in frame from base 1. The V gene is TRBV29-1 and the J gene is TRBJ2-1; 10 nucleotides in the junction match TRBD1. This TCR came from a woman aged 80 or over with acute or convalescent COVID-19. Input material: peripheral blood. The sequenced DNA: TGCAGCGTTGAAAGGGACAGGGGCAATGAGCAGTTCTTC. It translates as CSVERDRGNEQFF.